The rows below give T cell receptor beta chains drawn from one sample of a study of T-cell reconstitution after alpha-beta-depleted transplantation in children. Each CDR3 protein gets one entry after TCRdb re-called the PCR reads with MiXCR. The data hold more than 300,000 distinct CDR3 sequences, with around 16% observed a single time. Material: PBMCs, mostly from graft donor cells, obtained 360 days after TCRalphabeta/CD19-depleted stem cell transplant. The receptors shown here come from a male patient between 2 and 15 years old who had a stem cell transplant for acute lymphoblastic leukemia, so the T cells may come from the graft donor. The CDR3 runs from the conserved cysteine through the conserved F or W. A D gene is named only where the DNA matches it firmly. Expanded clones get a size class; other rows say once, few or many, or leave the size out.

J gene: TRBJ2-7; V gene: TRBV4-1; clone size: NA; D gene: TRBD2; CDR3 DNA: TGCGCCAGCAGCCAATCTCCCAGGCGGGGGGGTTCAACCTACGAGCAGTACTTC; CDR3 protein: CASSQSPRRGGSTYEQYF
J gene: TRBJ2-1; V gene: TRBV14; clone size: many; D gene: TRBD2; CDR3 DNA: TGTGCCAGCAGCCACGAACTCGGGACTACTGAGCAGTTCTTC; CDR3 protein: CASSHELGTTEQFF
J gene: TRBJ1-2; V gene: TRBV7-2; clone size: few; D gene: TRBD1; CDR3 DNA: TGTGCCAGCAGCATCAGTCCCGGGACAGGGGCCTATGGCTACACCTTC; CDR3 protein: CASSISPGTGAYGYTF
J gene: TRBJ2-4; V gene: TRBV11-1; clone size: few; D gene: NA; CDR3 DNA: TGTGCCAGCAGCTCACCAAGGGTGGCGGTCGGGGCCAAAAACATTCAGTACTTC; CDR3 protein: CASSSPRVAVGAKNIQYF
J gene: TRBJ1-1; V gene: TRBV29-1; clone size: many; D gene: TRBD1; CDR3 DNA: TGCAGCGTTGTCCCCTGGACAGGGAATCTGAACACTGAAGCTTTCTTT; CDR3 protein: CSVVPWTGNLNTEAFF
J gene: TRBJ1-2; V gene: TRBV27; clone size: NA; D gene: NA; CDR3 DNA: TGTGCCAGCAGCCTACCCTCACAGCGGTTGTATGGCTACACCTTC; CDR3 protein: CASSLPSQRLYGYTF
J gene: TRBJ2-6; V gene: TRBV28; clone size: few; D gene: NA; CDR3 DNA: TGTGCCAGCAGTTTAAGGGGGGCGACTGGGGCCAACGTCCTGACTTTC; CDR3 protein: CASSLRGATGANVLTF
J gene: TRBJ2-7; V gene: TRBV30; clone size: NA; D gene: NA; CDR3 DNA: TGTGCCTGGAGTCAGGGCTACGAGCAGTACTTC; CDR3 protein: CAWSQGYEQYF
J gene: TRBJ1-2; V gene: TRBV6-5; clone size: few; D gene: TRBD1; CDR3 DNA: TGTGCCAGCAGTCCCGAGACAGGGGGCATCTCTGGCTACACCTTC; CDR3 protein: CASSPETGGISGYTF
J gene: TRBJ2-7; V gene: TRBV4-3; clone size: NA; D gene: NA; CDR3 DNA: TGCGCCAGCAGCCAAGATAGGGGGGAACAGGGTATTTCCTACGAGCAGTACTTC; CDR3 protein: CASSQDRGEQGISYEQYF
J gene: TRBJ1-4; V gene: TRBV5-1; clone size: NA; D gene: TRBD1; CDR3 DNA: TGCGCCAGCAGCTTGCGGGGACAGGGGCGTAATGAAAAACTGTTTTTT; CDR3 protein: CASSLRGQGRNEKLFF
J gene: TRBJ2-5; V gene: TRBV29-1; clone size: NA; D gene: NA; CDR3 DNA: TGCAGCGTTAACGGGGGGCTAGAGACCCAGTACTTC; CDR3 protein: CSVNGGLETQYF
J gene: TRBJ1-2; V gene: TRBV4-2; clone size: many; D gene: TRBD1; CDR3 DNA: TGTGCCAGCAGTCCGGGACAGCGAATTAACTATGGCTACACCTTC; CDR3 protein: CASSPGQRINYGYTF
J gene: TRBJ2-7; V gene: TRBV7-6; clone size: NA; D gene: NA; CDR3 DNA: TGTGCCAGCAGCCCCCCCGAGAGGCCCCACGAGCAGTACTTC; CDR3 protein: CASSPPERPHEQYF
J gene: TRBJ2-1; V gene: TRBV12-3/TRBV12-4; clone size: few; D gene: NA; CDR3 DNA: TGTGCCAGCACTAGGGATTACAATGAGCAGTTCTTC; CDR3 protein: CASTRDYNEQFF
J gene: TRBJ2-5; V gene: TRBV3-1; clone size: NA; D gene: TRBD2; CDR3 DNA: TGTGCCAGCAGCTTCTGGCGGGAGGGAGAGACCCAGTACTTC; CDR3 protein: CASSFWREGETQYF
J gene: TRBJ1-5; V gene: TRBV6-1; clone size: NA; D gene: NA; CDR3 DNA: TGTGCCAGCAGCCAAGGCCTAGGCCATCAGCCCCAGCATTTT; CDR3 protein: CASSQGLGHQPQHF
J gene: TRBJ2-2; V gene: TRBV7-9; clone size: NA; D gene: TRBD1; CDR3 DNA: TGTGCCAGCAGCCCACCCTTGGGGGACAGTGGAACCGGGGAGCTGTTTTTT; CDR3 protein: CASSPPLGDSGTGELFF
J gene: TRBJ1-5; V gene: TRBV24-1; clone size: few; D gene: TRBD1; CDR3 DNA: TGTGCCACCAGTGATCCCTCACCGGGACAGGGATCCAATCAGCCCCAGCATTTT; CDR3 protein: CATSDPSPGQGSNQPQHF
J gene: TRBJ1-4; V gene: TRBV5-6; clone size: many; D gene: NA; CDR3 DNA: TGTGCCAGCAGCTTGGGGACCGGGCTGGGGGAAAAACTGTTTTTT; CDR3 protein: CASSLGTGLGEKLFF
J gene: TRBJ2-1; V gene: TRBV10-3; clone size: NA; D gene: NA; CDR3 DNA: TGTGCCATCAGTGGCAGACAGGCAAGTTACAATGAGCAGTTCTTC; CDR3 protein: CAISGRQASYNEQFF
J gene: TRBJ2-7; V gene: TRBV10-3; clone size: NA; D gene: TRBD1; CDR3 DNA: TGTGCCATCAGTGAGTCGGGGACAGGGTCCGTTATCTACGAGCAGTACTTC; CDR3 protein: CAISESGTGSVIYEQYF
J gene: TRBJ2-4; V gene: TRBV4-1; clone size: few; D gene: NA; CDR3 DNA: TGCGCCAGCAGCCAAGCCCCCCGACAATTAGCCAAAAACATTCAGTACTTC; CDR3 protein: CASSQAPRQLAKNIQYF
J gene: TRBJ2-5; V gene: TRBV28; clone size: NA; D gene: NA; CDR3 DNA: TGTGCCAGCAGTTTATCTGGGACACCGGTCGGGGGAGTGGAGACCCAGTACTTC; CDR3 protein: CASSLSGTPVGGVETQYF
J gene: TRBJ2-3; V gene: TRBV20-1; clone size: few; D gene: TRBD2; CDR3 DNA: TGCAGTGCCAAGCTAGCGGGAGTTGTAGATACGCAGTATTTT; CDR3 protein: CSAKLAGVVDTQYF
J gene: TRBJ2-2; V gene: TRBV24-1; clone size: few; D gene: TRBD2; CDR3 DNA: TGTGCCACCAGTGAACCGACTAGCGGGGGCCTCGGGGAGCTGTTTTTT; CDR3 protein: CATSEPTSGGLGELFF
J gene: TRBJ2-5; V gene: TRBV10-2; clone size: many; D gene: NA; CDR3 DNA: TGCGCCAGCAGCCTAGGGGTACTAGAGACCCAGTACTTC; CDR3 protein: CASSLGVLETQYF
J gene: TRBJ2-7; V gene: TRBV12-3/TRBV12-4; clone size: few; D gene: NA; CDR3 DNA: TGTGCCAGCAGTCCCCTCCCCAAGTTCCCCTACGAGCAGTACTTC; CDR3 protein: CASSPLPKFPYEQYF
J gene: TRBJ2-7; V gene: TRBV19; clone size: once; D gene: TRBD1; CDR3 DNA: TGTGCCAGCGGGACAGGGGTCCACGAGCAGTACTTC; CDR3 protein: CASGTGVHEQYF
J gene: TRBJ2-5; V gene: TRBV9; clone size: NA; D gene: TRBD1; CDR3 DNA: TGTGCCAGCAGCGTTTCCGGACAGGGGATCGGGCCCCAGTACTTC; CDR3 protein: CASSVSGQGIGPQYF
J gene: TRBJ2-1; V gene: TRBV28; clone size: many; D gene: TRBD2; CDR3 DNA: TGTGCCAGCAGTCCCGGACTAGCGGGAGCGGCTGAGCAGTTCTTC; CDR3 protein: CASSPGLAGAAEQFF
J gene: TRBJ2-7; V gene: TRBV19; clone size: NA; D gene: TRBD2; CDR3 DNA: TGTGCCAGTAGTTCCGGGCGGACTAGTAGATTCTACGAGCAGTACTTC; CDR3 protein: CASSSGRTSRFYEQYF
J gene: TRBJ2-2; V gene: TRBV4-3; clone size: NA; D gene: NA; CDR3 DNA: TGCGCCAGCAGCCAAGATCCTGCAGGGCCCGACACCGGGGAGCTGTTTTTT; CDR3 protein: CASSQDPAGPDTGELFF
J gene: TRBJ2-2; V gene: TRBV9; clone size: NA; D gene: NA; CDR3 DNA: TGTGCCAGCAGCGTCCTCGGGGGCGGTGGTCCGGGAGTGGGGACCGGGGAGCTGTTTTTT; CDR3 protein: CASSVLGGGGPGVGTGELFF
J gene: TRBJ2-2; V gene: TRBV10-3; clone size: few; D gene: NA; CDR3 DNA: TGTGCCATCAGGGAAAACCCGAACACCGGGGAGCTGTTTTTT; CDR3 protein: CAIRENPNTGELFF
J gene: TRBJ1-2; V gene: TRBV5-6; clone size: few; D gene: TRBD1; CDR3 DNA: TGTGCCAGCAGCTTGGGGACAGGGCCTAACTATGGCTACACCTTC; CDR3 protein: CASSLGTGPNYGYTF
J gene: TRBJ1-5; V gene: TRBV7-9; clone size: many; D gene: NA; CDR3 DNA: TGTGCCAGCAGCTCGTCGTATCAGCCCCAGCATTTT; CDR3 protein: CASSSSYQPQHF
J gene: TRBJ2-3; V gene: TRBV7-2; clone size: few; D gene: NA; CDR3 DNA: TGTGCCAGCAGCCTTAACCCAGCGGATACGCAGTATTTT; CDR3 protein: CASSLNPADTQYF
J gene: TRBJ2-3; V gene: TRBV5-1; clone size: many; D gene: TRBD1; CDR3 DNA: TGCGCCAGCAGCGTTACAGGGGTGGATACGCAGTATTTT; CDR3 protein: CASSVTGVDTQYF
J gene: TRBJ2-5; V gene: TRBV12-3/TRBV12-4; clone size: NA; D gene: TRBD2; CDR3 DNA: TGTGCCAGCAGACCGACTAGCGGGAGTTGGGAGACCCAGTACTTC; CDR3 protein: CASRPTSGSWETQYF
J gene: TRBJ2-2; V gene: TRBV10-3; clone size: many; D gene: NA; CDR3 DNA: TGTGCCATCAGTGATTGGGTGGGGACCGGGGAGCTGTTTTTT; CDR3 protein: CAISDWVGTGELFF
J gene: TRBJ2-2; V gene: TRBV12-3/TRBV12-4; clone size: NA; D gene: TRBD1; CDR3 DNA: TGTGCCAGCAGTTACAGCGGGACAGGGCTCACCGGGGAGCTGTTTTTT; CDR3 protein: CASSYSGTGLTGELFF
J gene: TRBJ2-7; V gene: TRBV7-2; clone size: few; D gene: NA; CDR3 DNA: TGTGCCAGCAGCTTAGGAGCAGTAGACTACGAGCAGTACTTC; CDR3 protein: CASSLGAVDYEQYF
J gene: TRBJ2-1; V gene: TRBV4-1; clone size: NA; D gene: TRBD2; CDR3 DNA: TGCGCCAGCAGCCAAGGCGGGGCTCGCTGGGGGCTAGCGGGAGGGGTGGAGCAGTTCTTC; CDR3 protein: CASSQGGARWGLAGGVEQFF
J gene: TRBJ2-2; V gene: TRBV7-3; clone size: NA; D gene: TRBD2; CDR3 DNA: TGTGCCAGCAGCTTACTAGCGGGAGGTAACACCGGGGAGCTGTTTTTT; CDR3 protein: CASSLLAGGNTGELFF
J gene: TRBJ2-7; V gene: TRBV28; clone size: few; D gene: NA; CDR3 DNA: TGTGCCAGCCGTGCCCACTACGAGCAGTACTTC; CDR3 protein: CASRAHYEQYF
J gene: TRBJ2-1; V gene: TRBV4-2; clone size: NA; D gene: NA; CDR3 DNA: TGTGCCAGCAGCCAAGTTAGCGGAGGAAATGAGCAGTTCTTC; CDR3 protein: CASSQVSGGNEQFF
J gene: TRBJ1-5; V gene: TRBV27; clone size: few; D gene: NA; CDR3 DNA: TGTGCCAGCAGCGACGACATCAATCAGCCCCAGCATTTT; CDR3 protein: CASSDDINQPQHF
J gene: TRBJ2-7; V gene: TRBV20-1; clone size: few; D gene: TRBD2; CDR3 DNA: TGCAGTGCTAGAGATTTGGCAGGGAGGGTCCACGAGCAGTACTTC; CDR3 protein: CSARDLAGRVHEQYF
J gene: TRBJ1-3; V gene: TRBV5-1; clone size: NA; D gene: NA; CDR3 DNA: TGCGCCAGCAGCTTATGGCTCGCGAGCTCTGGAAACACCATATATTTT; CDR3 protein: CASSLWLASSGNTIYF
J gene: TRBJ1-2; V gene: TRBV12-3/TRBV12-4; clone size: few; D gene: TRBD1; CDR3 DNA: TGTGCCAGCAGTTTAGGGACAGGGAGTAACTATGGCTACACCTTC; CDR3 protein: CASSLGTGSNYGYTF
J gene: TRBJ2-7; V gene: TRBV28; clone size: few; D gene: TRBD2; CDR3 DNA: TGTGCCAGCTCCACTACTAGCGGGAGAGTACGGCAGTACTTC; CDR3 protein: CASSTTSGRVRQYF